This T cell receptor beta chain was observed in a study of OX40 agonist ivuxolimab in advanced cancers. Overall study: Given to patients was ivuxolimab, an agonistic anti-OX40 (CD134) antibody. The study's findings and limits: Some nonresponders additionally presented with little normalized T-cell clonal expansion. Among the lowest peripheral clonal expansion occurred in 0.1-3.0 mg/kg partial responders. The expanded peripheral T cells' antigen specificity was not determined.

The table came from immunoSEQ multiplex PCR; TCRdb's copy has only in-frame clones and leaves some out. Among tens of thousands of clones listed, about 88% were seen once. Germline CDR1 reads LNHDA; CDR2 reads SQIVND (reference sequence). There are 15 residues in the CDR3. V lost 5 bases to trimming and J lost 0 bases; unmatched junction nucleotides: 4. A word on this clone: Its antigen is not known.

The material sequenced was CD4+ or CD8+ T cells sorted from blood, taken in a trial of the OX40 agonist ivuxolimab. The origin of this receptor is an adult with an advanced solid tumor such as melanoma, head and neck, liver or kidney cancer. The chain couples TRBV19 to TRBJ1-1; 9 nucleotides line up with TRBD1. CDR3 loop: CASSPWDRVNTEAFF. CDR3 bases: TGTGCCAGTAGTCCCTGGGACAGGGTGAACACTGAAGCTTTCTTT.